The present T cell receptor (beta chain) was sequenced within a study of cytomegalovirus exposure and HLA in healthy donors. The germline V gene has CDR1 SNHLY and CDR2 FYNNEI. The CDR3 has 13 residues. V lost 8 bases and J lost 5, with 15 bases in between. The primer mix had 60 Vbeta and 13 Jbeta primers. Some clones are missing from TCRdb's copy, which holds only in-frame ones; the method was immunoSEQ multiplex PCR. The sample consists of some 210,000 clones, 87% of them appearing once. This sequence originates from a man aged 25 to 45 in good health and CMV-seronegative. V gene TRBV2 combines with J gene TRBJ1-2, with a possible D match to TRBD1 (6 bases). Sequences were obtained from PBMCs. The CDR3 loop reads CASPRTEKYGYTF. The DNA of the CDR3 is TGTGCCAGCCCGAGGACAGAGAAATATGGCTACACCTTC.